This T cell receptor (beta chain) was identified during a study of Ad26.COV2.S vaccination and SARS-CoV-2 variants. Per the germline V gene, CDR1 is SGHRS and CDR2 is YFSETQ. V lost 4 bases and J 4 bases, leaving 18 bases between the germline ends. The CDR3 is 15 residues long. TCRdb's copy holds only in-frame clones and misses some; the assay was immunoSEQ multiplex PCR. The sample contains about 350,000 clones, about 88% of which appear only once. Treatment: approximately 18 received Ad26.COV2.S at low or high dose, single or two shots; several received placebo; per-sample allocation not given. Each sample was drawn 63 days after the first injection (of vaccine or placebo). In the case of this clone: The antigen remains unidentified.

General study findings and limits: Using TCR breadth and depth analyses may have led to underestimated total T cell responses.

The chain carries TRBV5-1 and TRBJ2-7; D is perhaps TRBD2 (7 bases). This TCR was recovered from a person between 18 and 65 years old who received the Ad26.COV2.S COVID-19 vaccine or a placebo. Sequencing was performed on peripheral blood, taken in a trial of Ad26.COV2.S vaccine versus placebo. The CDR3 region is CASSTQGGGQYEQYF. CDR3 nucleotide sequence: TGCGCCAGCAGCACCCAAGGCGGGGGCCAGTACGAGCAGTACTTC.